This is a list of T cell receptor beta chains from one sample in a study of PD-1 blockade in classical Hodgkin lymphoma. Method: immunoSEQ multiplex PCR; TCRdb's copy keeps in-frame clones and lacks some. The sample lists around 31,000 clones; 70% to 85% were seen once. Here the sequenced sample was peripheral blood mononuclear cells (PBMCs), taken before the second cycle of nivolumab. These receptors all stem from a human donor with classical Hodgkin lymphoma. Both conserved end residues are part of each CDR3. The D gene is left open where the match is weak. Clone sizes are given selectively: once, few, many, or a class where the clone is expanded.

size,D,J,V,DNA,CDR3
few,NA,TRBJ2-1,TRBV2,TGTGCCATCACTAGCCTGAGCTCCTACAATGAGCAGTTCTTC,CAITSLSSYNEQFF
NA,NA,TRBJ1-5,TRBV18,TGTGCCAGCTCACCATTTCCGGGGGAAGGGAATCAGCCCCAGCATTTT,CASSPFPGEGNQPQHF
NA,NA,TRBJ2-1,TRBV4-2,TGTGCCAGCAGCCAATCCCACTCAGAAGGCTGGGGGATCTACAATGAGCAGTTCTTC,CASSQSHSEGWGIYNEQFF
once,NA,TRBJ2-6,TRBV9,TGTGCCAGCAGCGTAGGAGTAGAAGGGGGTTTTGGGGCCAACGTCCTGACTTTC,CASSVGVEGGFGANVLTF
NA,NA,TRBJ1-1,TRBV30,TGTGCCTGGAGCGCCTCCGAGTTCACTGAAGCTTTCTTT,CAWSASEFTEAFF
NA,NA,TRBJ1-6,TRBV6-1,TGTGCCAGCAGTGAAGCGCAGCAGCTCTTGGGATCACCCCTCCACTTT,CASSEAQQLLGSPLHF
NA,NA,TRBJ2-2,TRBV4-3,TGCGCCAGCAGCCAAGATTATGGGGCTTCGGCCCCCGGGGAGCTGTTTTTT,CASSQDYGASAPGELFF
NA,TRBD1,TRBJ1-2,TRBV5-8,TGTGCCAGCAGCTTGGGGACAGGGCCATTGTATGGCTACACCTTC,CASSLGTGPLYGYTF
once,NA,TRBJ1-2,TRBV18,TGTGCCAGCTCACCACGATCGGGGTACTATGGCTACACCTTC,CASSPRSGYYGYTF
NA,NA,TRBJ1-1,TRBV7-2,TGTGCCAGCAGCTTAGCGCATGGGGGAGGAACTGAAGCTTTCTTT,CASSLAHGGGTEAFF
NA,NA,TRBJ2-5,TRBV19,TGTGCCAGTAGTATACCGGGGGAAACCATCCAAGAGACCCAGTACTTC,CASSIPGETIQETQYF